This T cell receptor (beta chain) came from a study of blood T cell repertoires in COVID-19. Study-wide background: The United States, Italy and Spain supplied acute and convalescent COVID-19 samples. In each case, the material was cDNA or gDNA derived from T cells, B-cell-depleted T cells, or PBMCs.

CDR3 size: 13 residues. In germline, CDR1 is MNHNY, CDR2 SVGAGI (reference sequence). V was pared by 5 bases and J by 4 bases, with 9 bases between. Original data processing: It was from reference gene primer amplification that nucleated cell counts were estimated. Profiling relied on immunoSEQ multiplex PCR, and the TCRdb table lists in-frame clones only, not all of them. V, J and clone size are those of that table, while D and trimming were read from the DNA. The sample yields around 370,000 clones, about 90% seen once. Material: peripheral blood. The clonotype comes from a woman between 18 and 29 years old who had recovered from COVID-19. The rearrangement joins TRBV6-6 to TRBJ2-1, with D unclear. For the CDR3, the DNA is TGTGCCAGCAGTCCCGACATGTACAATGAGCAGTTCTTC. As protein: CASSPDMYNEQFF.